Described below is a single T cell receptor (beta chain) sequence and its context. Antigen unknown. Germline V lookup: CDR1 KGHSH, CDR2 LQKENI. The CDR3 is made up of 17 amino acids. V trimming: 3 bases; J trimming: 6 bases; junction bases outside the gene matches: 14. The data originate from a study of OX40 agonist ivuxolimab in advanced cancers. Study-wide context: At 82.7% male, the cohort had a mean age of 60 years, ranging from about 23 to 79.

General observations from the study: Fewer expanded clones were found on average in CD4+ than in CD8+ T cells. CD4+ and CD8+ T cells in blood underwent clonal expansion by week 6 at 0.1 to 3.0 mg/kg. There were also nonresponders showing low normalized T-cell clonal expansion.

The table came from immunoSEQ multiplex PCR; TCRdb's copy has only in-frame clones and leaves some out. The sample contains 65,000 to 80,000 clones, approximately 91% of which appear only once. This TCR came from an adult with an advanced solid tumor such as melanoma, head and neck, liver or kidney cancer. The specimen was CD4+ or CD8+ T cells sorted from blood, collected in a trial of the OX40 agonist ivuxolimab. This chain joins TRBV18 and TRBJ2-3; 8 bases are shared with TRBD1. In DNA, the CDR3 is TGTGCCAGCTCACCCCCTAGGGGACAGGAGGAATCGGATACGCAGTATTTT. Protein: CASSPPRGQEESDTQYF. Together with reference TRBV18 and TRBJ2-3, the CDR3 gives the full variable domain: NAGVMQNPRHLVRRRGQEARLRCSPMKGHSHVYWYRQLPEEGLKFMVYLQKENIIDESGMPKERFSAEFPKEGPSILRIQQVVRGDSAAYFCASSPPRGQEESDTQYFGPGTRLTVL.